A single sample gave rise to the 10 T cell receptor beta chains below, sequenced in a study of cytomegalovirus exposure and HLA in healthy donors (dated by TCRdb to about 2017). Library method: the immunoSEQ multiplex PCR assay. A mixture of 60 forward primers for TCR Vbeta segments and 13 reverse primers for TCR Jbeta segments was used in the multiplex PCR. This immuneACCESS table, as held by TCRdb, lists in-frame sequences with V and J called but not all clones. Of the missing ones, under half trace to an unresolved V gene in checked studies; the others have no known cause. This sample comprises 150,000 to 200,000 clones, around 76% of them detected only once. Jointly, the top ten make up about 2.1% of the sample. Specimen: PBMCs. Every receptor here comes from a woman aged 25 to 39 in good health and CMV-seropositive.

The V and J genes are TRBV7-2 and TRBJ1-2; no reliable D call. CDR3 length equals 16 residues. Germline V lookup: CDR1 SGHTA, CDR2 FQGNSA. The V end lost 1 base, the J end lost 8 bases, and 20 bases lay between the germline ends. The CDR3 loop is CASSLGPVMRSGGYTF. CDR3 DNA: TGTGCCAGCAGCTTAGGGCCCGTTATGCGGAGCGGGGGCTACACCTTC. Drawing the rest from reference TRBV7-2 and TRBJ1-2, the complete variable domain is GAGVSQSPSNKVTEKGKDVELRCDPISGHTALYWYRQSLGQGLEFLIYFQGNSAPDKSGLPSDRFSAERTGGSVSTLTIQRTQQEDSAVYLCASSLGPVMRSGGYTFGSGTRLTVV.

The chain employs TRBV9 and TRBJ1-2, with TRBD1 matching 12 bases. V dropped 4 bases and J dropped 5; count of bases not matched to a gene: 12. The length of the CDR3 is 17 residues. CDR1 and CDR2 from the germline V gene are SGDLS and YYNGEE. The DNA for the CDR3 is TGTGCCAGCAGCCCTGGGACAGGGGGCAGGTTTAGGTATGGCTACACCTTC. Residues: CASSPGTGGRFRYGYTF.

This clone appeared a few times. The chain joins TRBV30 to TRBJ1-1; D not resolved. Trimming took 0 bases from V and 0 from J, leaving 17 bases between them. Germline values: CDR1 GTSNPN, CDR2 SVGIG (reference sequence). The CDR3 spans 17 residues. The CDR3 nucleotides read TGTGCCTGGAGTGTATCCATGGGCAGTATCATGAACACTGAAGCTTTCTTT. Amino acid sequence: CAWSVSMGSIMNTEAFF.

The rearrangement uses TRBV18 and TRBJ1-5, with no clear D. Germline loops: CDR1 KGHSH, CDR2 LQKENI. Trimming cost V 6 bases and J 1 base, with 16 bases left between them. There are 16 residues in the CDR3. CDR3 sequence: CASSPSGELSNQPQHF. DNA for the CDR3: TGTGCCAGCTCCCCGTCTGGGGAGTTGAGCAATCAGCCCCAGCATTTT.

In regard to this clone: The same CDR3 is also encoded by other DNA sequences in this sample. The V and J genes are TRBV15 and TRBJ1-1; perhaps TRBD1 as D (5 bases). V shed 1 base and J shed 4 bases, with 16 bases lying between them. Per the germline V gene, CDR1 is LNHNV and CDR2 is YYDKDF (reference sequence). This CDR3 region has 16 residues. Here the CDR3 DNA reads TGTGCCACCAGCAGAGGGTACTCGACAGAAGCCACTGAAGCTTTCTTT. It codes for CATSRGYSTEATEAFF.

This clone was counted a few times. The V and J genes are TRBV7-2 and TRBJ2-1; 7 nucleotides match TRBD2. Germline-derived CDR1 and CDR2 are SGHTA and FQGNSA. This CDR3 is 15 amino acids long. The trim removed 1 base at V and 2 bases at J, leaving 2 bases unmatched. The CDR3 loop is CASSLGLAAYNEQFF. In nucleotides, the CDR3 is TGTGCCAGCAGCTTAGGGCTAGCGGCCTACAATGAGCAGTTCTTC.

The J gene is TRBJ2-3, the V gene TRBV6-1; 9 nucleotides agree with TRBD2. Trimming cost V 7 bases and J 0 bases; bases outside gene matches: 5. The germline gives CDR1 MNHNS, CDR2 SASEGT. This CDR3 spans 15 amino acids. CDR3 amino acids: CASTSLAGSTDTQYF. The CDR3 region has the DNA TGTGCCAGCACCTCTCTAGCGGGAAGCACAGATACGCAGTATTTT.

The rearrangement joins TRBV4-3 to TRBJ1-2; 7 bases are shared with TRBD1. The germline V gene has CDR1 LGHNA and CDR2 YSLEER. The J segment lost 3 bases and the V segment lost 0 bases, leaving 7 bases of the junction unmatched. The CDR3 covers 16 residues. Here the CDR3 reads CASSQDHGQAHYGYTF. The CDR3 nucleotides read TGCGCCAGCAGCCAAGATCATGGACAGGCTCACTATGGCTACACCTTC.

V usage is TRBV13 and J usage is TRBJ2-7, with 7 positions matching TRBD1. J was trimmed by 5 bases and V by 5 bases; bases with no gene match: 9. The CDR3 extends over 14 amino acids. Germline-derived CDR1 and CDR2 are PRHDT and FYEKMQ (reference sequence). Written as DNA, the CDR3 is TGTGCCAGCAGCACCAAGGGGGCGGTTCACGAGCAGTACTTC. Amino acids: CASSTKGAVHEQYF.

V is TRBV13 and J is TRBJ2-5, with D possibly being TRBD2 (5 bases). Trimming removed 6 bases from V and 2 bases from J, with 16 bases in between. CDR3 length: 15 amino acids. CDR1 is PRHDT and CDR2 is FYEKMQ in the germline V gene (reference sequence). The CDR3 sequence: CASRKTLGVQETQYF. In DNA, the CDR3 is TGTGCCAGCAGAAAGACCCTCGGGGTACAAGAGACCCAGTACTTC.